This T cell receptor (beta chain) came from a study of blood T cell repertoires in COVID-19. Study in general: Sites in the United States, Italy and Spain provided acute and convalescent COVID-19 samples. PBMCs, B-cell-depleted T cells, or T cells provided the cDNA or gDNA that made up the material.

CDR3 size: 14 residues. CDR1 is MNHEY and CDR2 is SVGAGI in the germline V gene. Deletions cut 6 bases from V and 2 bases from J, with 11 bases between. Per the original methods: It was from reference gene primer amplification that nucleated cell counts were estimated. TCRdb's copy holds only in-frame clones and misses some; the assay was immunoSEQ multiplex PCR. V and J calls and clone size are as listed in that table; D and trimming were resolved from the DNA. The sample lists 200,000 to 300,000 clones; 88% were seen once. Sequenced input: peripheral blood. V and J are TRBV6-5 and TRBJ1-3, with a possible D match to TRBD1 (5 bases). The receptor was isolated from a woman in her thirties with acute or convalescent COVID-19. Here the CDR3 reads CASRLTGTGNTIYF. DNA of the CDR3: TGTGCCAGCAGGCTCACAGGAACTGGAAACACCATATATTTT.